This entry features one T cell receptor beta chain sequence. Germline assignment: CDR1 SGHVS and CDR2 FNYEAQ. The CDR3 loop spans 18 amino acids. Between the trimmed V and J ends, which lost 1 base and 10 bases, there was a span of 26 bases. This entry belongs to a study of early T cells in non-severe SARS-CoV-2 infection. TCRdb itself ran the 5' RACE reads through MiXCR, one entry per CDR3 protein. Of almost 30,000 distinct CDR3 sequences in the sample, 5.7% are singletons; the top ten hold more than 4.5%. This sequence joins TRBV7-6 and TRBJ2-1; a possible D gene is TRBD2 (7 bases). The TCR was taken from an adult who was a healthcare worker with PCR-confirmed SARS-CoV-2 infection or an uninfected control (not recorded which). Sequencing input: whole blood. CDR3 region: CASSLVPLTGGGQIEQFF. The CDR3 DNA is TGTGCCAGCAGCTTAGTACCCTTGACGGGGGGCGGACAAATCGAGCAGTTCTTC.